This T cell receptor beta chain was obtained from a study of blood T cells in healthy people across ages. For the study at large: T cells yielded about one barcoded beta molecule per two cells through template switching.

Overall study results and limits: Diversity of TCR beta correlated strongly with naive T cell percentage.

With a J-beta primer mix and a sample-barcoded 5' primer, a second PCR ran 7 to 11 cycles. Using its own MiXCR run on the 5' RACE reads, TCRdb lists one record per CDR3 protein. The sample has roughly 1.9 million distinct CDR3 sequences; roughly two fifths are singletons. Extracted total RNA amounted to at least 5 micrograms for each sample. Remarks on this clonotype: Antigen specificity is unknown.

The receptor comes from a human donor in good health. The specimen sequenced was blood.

Written as DNA, the CDR3 is TGTGCCACCAGTGGAGGATCCACTTTGTACGAGCAGTACTTC. It translates to CATSGGSTLYEQYF. V is TRBV24-1 and J is TRBJ2-7; unclear D gene. The CDR3 sequence is 14 residues long. Trimming removed 5 bases from V and 4 bases from J, with 14 bases in between. Per the germline V gene, CDR1 is KGHDR and CDR2 is SFDVKD.